The T cell receptor beta chain described here comes from a study of T cell clonality in common variable immunodeficiency. Notes on the study in general: Common variable immunodeficiency TCR beta sequences reportedly had fewer deletions and N-nucleotide insertions.

V dropped 5 bases and J dropped 1; count of bases not matched to a gene: 3. The V gene's germline CDR1 is MNHEY and CDR2 SVGEGT. The CDR3 extends over 15 amino acids. This clone was recorded at least ten times. Its matching antigen is unknown. Read coverage stops 3 residues before the CDR3 terminus; the germline J gene supplies the remainder. Control and CVID samples contributed equal amounts of genomic DNA. Sequenced by immunoSEQ multiplex PCR; TCRdb stores in-frame clones only, minus some. This repertoire holds fewer than 75,000 clones, and none appear only once. The V and J genes are TRBV6-2 or TRBV6-3 and TRBJ2-2; 8 positions agree with TRBD2. The material sequenced was peripheral blood mononuclear cells. This TCR derives from a person aged 18 to 70 in good health. This CDR3 is CASSLAGGNTGELFF. CDR3 DNA, as far as it was read: TGTGCCAGCAGTCTAGCGGGCGGGAACACCGGGGAG.